A single sample gave rise to the 10 T cell receptor beta chains below, sequenced in a study of blood T cells in healthy people across ages. Then a second PCR, running about 6 to 11 cycles, was carried out with a sample-barcoded 5' primer and a J-beta primer mix. Each CDR3 protein gets one entry after TCRdb re-called the 5' RACE reads with MiXCR. The table includes about 930,000 distinct CDR3 sequences, under 35% detected once. These same records also appear under a second study, on T cells of mothers and their children.

Sequencing was done on a sample of blood. All receptors derive from a woman aged 40 to 50 in good health.

This clonotype was detected many times. This chain joins TRBV6-5 and TRBJ2-7; D is possibly TRBD1 or TRBD2 (5 bases each). There are 12 residues in the CDR3. V lost 8 bases and J lost 3, with 11 bases in between. Germline V gene lookup returns CDR1 MNHEY and CDR2 SVGAGI. CDR3 sequence reads: CASRDGIYEQYF. Here the CDR3 DNA reads TGTGCCAGCCGGGACGGAATCTACGAGCAGTACTTC.

The chain recombines TRBV7-3 with TRBJ2-5, with 7 bases lining up with TRBD1. The V segment lost 1 base and the J segment 11 bases; nucleotides outside the gene matches: 7. The CDR3 sequence is 13 residues long. CDR1 and CDR2 from the germline V gene are SGHTA and FQGTGA. The CDR3 nucleotides are TGTGCCAGCAGCTTAATAGGGGGCAATGAGCAGTACTTC. It codes for CASSLIGGNEQYF. Looking up the rest from reference TRBV7-3 and TRBJ2-5 gives the full variable domain: GAGVSQTPSNKVTEKGKYVELRCDPISGHTALYWYRQSLGQGPEFLIYFQGTGAADDSGLPNDRFFAVRPEGSVSTLKIQRTERGDSAVYLCASSLIGGNEQYFGPGTRLLVL.

The genes are TRBV28 and TRBJ2-1; 7 nucleotides agree with TRBD1. Germline V gives CDR1 MDHEN, CDR2 SYDVKM. This CDR3 has 14 residues. V lost 5 bases and J lost 6; bases outside the gene matches: 7. This CDR3 reads CASSPVEGANEQFF. Written as DNA, the CDR3 is TGTGCCAGCAGTCCTGTCGAGGGGGCCAATGAGCAGTTCTTC.

The sample holds many counts of this clonotype. The chain recombines TRBV27 with TRBJ2-7, with a possible D match to TRBD2 (6 bases). V was cut by 5 bases and J by 2 bases, with 13 bases left in between. This CDR3 contains 14 residues. From germline, CDR1 is MNHEY and CDR2 SMNVEV (reference sequence). CDR3 nucleotides: TGTGCCAGCAGTCTCACGGGCGGGGCCTACGAGCAGTACTTC. Translation: CASSLTGGAYEQYF.

This clonotype was observed a handful of times. The chain uses TRBV4-3 and TRBJ2-1, with 7 bases aligning to TRBD2. V lost 6 bases, J lost 4 bases, and 15 bases stayed unmatched. The CDR3 consists of 17 residues. Germline CDR1 is LGHNA and CDR2 is YSLEER. The CDR3 region has the DNA TGCGCCAGCAGTGCCCAGTTGGGGGGGGACCGTTACAATGAGCAGTTCTTC. This encodes CASSAQLGGDRYNEQFF.

This clonotype was picked up many times. The chain has TRBV2 and TRBJ2-5; D is undetermined. Germline CDR1 is SNHLY and CDR2 is FYNNEI. The CDR3 sequence is 11 residues long. V lost 2 bases to trimming and J lost 4 bases, with 2 bases between them. The CDR3 DNA follows: TGTGCCAGCAGTGAATCAGAGACCCAGTACTTC. Protein product: CASSESETQYF.

The chain recombines TRBV5-6 with TRBJ1-1; D is undetermined. The CDR3 contains 12 residues. CDR1 is SGHDT and CDR2 is YYEEEE in the germline V gene. V was trimmed by 0 bases and J by 10 bases, leaving 10 bases between them. The CDR3 DNA is TGTGCCAGCAGCTTGGCCCCGGGTGGAGCTTTCTTT. Residues: CASSLAPGGAFF.

The rearrangement uses TRBV4-1 and TRBJ1-5; D possibly corresponds to TRBD1 (6 bases). From germline, CDR1 is MGHRA and CDR2 YSYEKL. Trimming took off 3 bases at V and 6 bases at J, with 18 bases between the two ends. The CDR3 has 16 amino acids. The CDR3 sequence: CASSQWAPGATQPQHF. The CDR3 bases are TGCGCCAGCAGCCAGTGGGCCCCAGGGGCCACTCAGCCCCAGCATTTT.

This clonotype was detected ten times or more. The chain carries TRBV7-9 and TRBJ2-1, with no clear D. CDR3 size: 12 residues. Trimming removed 8 bases from V and 6 bases from J, with 11 bases in between. Germline CDR1 SEHNR, CDR2 FQNEAQ (reference sequence). CDR3 sequence (DNA): TGTGCCAGCTGTTTCTATGGCAATGAGCAGTTCTTC. Its protein is CASCFYGNEQFF.

The chain joins TRBV20-1 to TRBJ2-1; D uncertain. The CDR3 sequence is 14 residues long. Per germline, CDR1 DFQATT and CDR2 SNEGSKA (reference sequence). V was shortened by 5 bases and J by 2 bases, with 13 bases between the two germline ends. CDR3 in DNA: TGCAGTGCTTCCTGGCGGAGCCCCTACAATGAGCAGTTCTTC. Translating it yields CSASWRSPYNEQFF.